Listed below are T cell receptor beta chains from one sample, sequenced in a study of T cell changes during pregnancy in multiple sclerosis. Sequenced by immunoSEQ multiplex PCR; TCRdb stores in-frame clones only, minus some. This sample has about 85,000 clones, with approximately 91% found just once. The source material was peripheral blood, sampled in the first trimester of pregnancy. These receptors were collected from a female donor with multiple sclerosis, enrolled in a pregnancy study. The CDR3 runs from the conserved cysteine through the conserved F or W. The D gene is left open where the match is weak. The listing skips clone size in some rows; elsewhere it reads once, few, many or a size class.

CDR3 DNA: TGCGCCAGCAGCTTGGGGACACTTTCCTATAATTCACCCCTCCACTTT
CDR3 protein: CASSLGTLSYNSPLHF
clone size: .
D gene: .
CDR3 length: 16
V gene: TRBV5-1
J gene: TRBJ1-6

CDR3 DNA: TGTGCCTGGAGTGCCGGAGACAGAAATTCACCCCTCCACTTT
CDR3 protein: CAWSAGDRNSPLHF
clone size: .
D gene: .
CDR3 length: 14
V gene: TRBV30
J gene: TRBJ1-6

CDR3 DNA: TGTGCCAGCACGGGGGAAACCTCTGAAGCTTTCTTT
CDR3 protein: CASTGETSEAFF
clone size: few
D gene: .
CDR3 length: 12
V gene: TRBV2
J gene: TRBJ1-1

CDR3 DNA: TGTGCCAGCAGCTTCGACAGGGTGAGCGCTGAAGCTTTCTTT
CDR3 protein: CASSFDRVSAEAFF
clone size: .
D gene: TRBD1
CDR3 length: 14
V gene: TRBV7-2
J gene: TRBJ1-1

CDR3 DNA: TGTGCTAGTGGTCAAACCCGGGGGGGGAGCACTGAAGCTTTCTTT
CDR3 protein: CASGQTRGGSTEAFF
clone size: .
D gene: .
CDR3 length: 15
V gene: TRBV12-5
J gene: TRBJ1-1

CDR3 DNA: TGTGCCAGCAGTCCCCTAGGGACAGGGGTAGGAGGCTACACCTTC
CDR3 protein: CASSPLGTGVGGYTF
clone size: .
D gene: TRBD1
CDR3 length: 15
V gene: TRBV25-1
J gene: TRBJ1-2

CDR3 DNA: TGCGCCAGCAGCCAAGAATGGGCGGGGGGGCAGGAAGAGCAGTTCTTC
CDR3 protein: CASSQEWAGGQEEQFF
clone size: .
D gene: TRBD2
CDR3 length: 16
V gene: TRBV4-3
J gene: TRBJ2-1

CDR3 DNA: TGTGCCAGCAGCGTTGGTGGCTTTCAAGAGACCCAGTACTTC
CDR3 protein: CASSVGGFQETQYF
clone size: .
D gene: .
CDR3 length: 14
V gene: TRBV9
J gene: TRBJ2-5

CDR3 DNA: TGCGCCAGCAGCCAAGACCGATGGACAGGGGTTGGCTATGGCTACACCTTC
CDR3 protein: CASSQDRWTGVGYGYTF
clone size: .
D gene: TRBD1
CDR3 length: 17
V gene: TRBV4-3
J gene: TRBJ1-2

CDR3 DNA: TGTGCCAGCAAAAACCCAGGAACTGGCTACACCTTC
CDR3 protein: CASKNPGTGYTF
clone size: .
D gene: .
CDR3 length: 12
V gene: TRBV27
J gene: TRBJ1-2

CDR3 DNA: TGTGCCAGCAGCCAGGGGGGCAATGAGCAGTTCTTC
CDR3 protein: CASSQGGNEQFF
clone size: .
D gene: .
CDR3 length: 12
V gene: TRBV6-5
J gene: TRBJ2-1

CDR3 DNA: TGTGCCAGTAGTACACTAGCGGGCTACAATGAGCAGTTCTTC
CDR3 protein: CASSTLAGYNEQFF
clone size: few
D gene: TRBD2
CDR3 length: 14
V gene: TRBV19
J gene: TRBJ2-1

CDR3 DNA: TGTGCCAGCAGCTTAACAGGGTACGAGCAGTACTTC
CDR3 protein: CASSLTGYEQYF
clone size: .
D gene: .
CDR3 length: 12
V gene: TRBV11-2
J gene: TRBJ2-7

CDR3 DNA: TGTGCCAGTAGTCCAAGACTAGCGGGCGAGCAGTACTTC
CDR3 protein: CASSPRLAGEQYF
clone size: .
D gene: TRBD2
CDR3 length: 13
V gene: TRBV19
J gene: TRBJ2-7

CDR3 DNA: TGTGCCAGCAGTTTATCGACTGGTTACAATGAGCAGTTCTTC
CDR3 protein: CASSLSTGYNEQFF
clone size: .
D gene: .
CDR3 length: 14
V gene: TRBV27
J gene: TRBJ2-1

CDR3 DNA: TGTGCCAGCAGCTTCGGGGGCGCAGGGGGCCCCGGGGAGCTGTTTTTT
CDR3 protein: CASSFGGAGGPGELFF
clone size: .
D gene: TRBD1
CDR3 length: 16
V gene: TRBV11-2
J gene: TRBJ2-2

CDR3 DNA: TGTGCCATCAGTGAGTCGTCGGATACGCAGTATTTT
CDR3 protein: CAISESSDTQYF
clone size: .
D gene: .
CDR3 length: 12
V gene: TRBV10-3
J gene: TRBJ2-3

CDR3 DNA: TGTGCCAGCAGTGAAGCGCGGGAGGCCCGACTGTTTTTT
CDR3 protein: CASSEAREARLFF
clone size: .
D gene: .
CDR3 length: 13
V gene: TRBV6-1
J gene: TRBJ1-4

CDR3 DNA: TGCGCCAGCAGCCAAGATTGGGGGGGCGCTTGGCAAGAGACCCAGTACTTC
CDR3 protein: CASSQDWGGAWQETQYF
clone size: .
D gene: .
CDR3 length: 17
V gene: TRBV4-1
J gene: TRBJ2-5

CDR3 DNA: TGTGCCAGCTCGAGACTAGCGGGGGGTTTTGAGACCCAGTACTTC
CDR3 protein: CASSRLAGGFETQYF
clone size: .
D gene: TRBD2
CDR3 length: 15
V gene: TRBV18
J gene: TRBJ2-5

CDR3 DNA: TGTGCCAGCACCAAGGTGGGGCAGCAAGAGACCCAGTACTTC
CDR3 protein: CASTKVGQQETQYF
clone size: .
D gene: .
CDR3 length: 14
V gene: TRBV28
J gene: TRBJ2-5

CDR3 DNA: TGTGCCAGTAGAAAGGACACGAGCTCCTACAATGAGCAGTTCTTC
CDR3 protein: CASRKDTSSYNEQFF
clone size: .
D gene: .
CDR3 length: 15
V gene: TRBV19
J gene: TRBJ2-1

CDR3 DNA: TGTGCCAGCACCCCCTCACAGGGGTATGGCACTGAAGCTTTCTTT
CDR3 protein: CASTPSQGYGTEAFF
clone size: few
D gene: TRBD1
CDR3 length: 15
V gene: TRBV5-5
J gene: TRBJ1-1

CDR3 DNA: TGTGCCTGGAGTGTCTGGGGGCGTAATGGCTACACCTTC
CDR3 protein: CAWSVWGRNGYTF
clone size: .
D gene: .
CDR3 length: 13
V gene: TRBV30
J gene: TRBJ1-2

CDR3 DNA: TGCAGCGTTGGACCAGGGAGGATGGGGGGAGGCTACACCTTC
CDR3 protein: CSVGPGRMGGGYTF
clone size: .
D gene: .
CDR3 length: 14
V gene: TRBV29-1
J gene: TRBJ1-2

CDR3 DNA: TGCGCCAGCAGCTTGGATGGGGAGGACTATGGCTACACCTTC
CDR3 protein: CASSLDGEDYGYTF
clone size: .
D gene: .
CDR3 length: 14
V gene: TRBV5-1
J gene: TRBJ1-2

CDR3 DNA: TGTGCCAGCAGCCGCGACAGGGGATACGAGCAGTACTTC
CDR3 protein: CASSRDRGYEQYF
clone size: .
D gene: TRBD1
CDR3 length: 13
V gene: TRBV7-8
J gene: TRBJ2-7

CDR3 DNA: TGTGCCAGCTCACCAACCTACGGGGGAGGGGAGAGCAATCAGCCCCAGCATTTT
CDR3 protein: CASSPTYGGGESNQPQHF
clone size: .
D gene: .
CDR3 length: 18
V gene: TRBV18
J gene: TRBJ1-5

CDR3 DNA: TGTGCCAGCAGCCCAATGAGGTACGAGCAGTACTTC
CDR3 protein: CASSPMRYEQYF
clone size: .
D gene: .
CDR3 length: 12
V gene: TRBV11-2
J gene: TRBJ2-7

CDR3 DNA: TGTGCCAGCTCACCCCTAGACAGGTCCCTCTATGGCTACACCTTC
CDR3 protein: CASSPLDRSLYGYTF
clone size: .
D gene: .
CDR3 length: 15
V gene: TRBV18
J gene: TRBJ1-2

CDR3 DNA: TGTGCCAGCAGCTTGGGCTTCGGCTTCCAAGAGACCCAGTACTTC
CDR3 protein: CASSLGFGFQETQYF
clone size: .
D gene: .
CDR3 length: 15
V gene: TRBV7-2
J gene: TRBJ2-5

CDR3 DNA: TGTGCCAGCAGTGCCCTGAGTGCTAACTATGGCTACACCTTC
CDR3 protein: CASSALSANYGYTF
clone size: .
D gene: .
CDR3 length: 14
V gene: TRBV2
J gene: TRBJ1-2

CDR3 DNA: TGTGCCAGCAGCTTAGTTCCCCCCCTAGATTCCAATGAGCAGTTCTTC
CDR3 protein: CASSLVPPLDSNEQFF
clone size: .
D gene: .
CDR3 length: 16
V gene: TRBV7-2
J gene: TRBJ2-1

CDR3 DNA: TGTGCCAGCAGCCCCCGGGACACCCTCTCCTACGAGCAGTACTTC
CDR3 protein: CASSPRDTLSYEQYF
clone size: few
D gene: .
CDR3 length: 15
V gene: TRBV9
J gene: TRBJ2-7

CDR3 DNA: TGTGCCATCAAGGGAGGGAGCACAGATACGCAGTATTTT
CDR3 protein: CAIKGGSTDTQYF
clone size: once
D gene: TRBD2
CDR3 length: 13
V gene: TRBV10-3
J gene: TRBJ2-3

CDR3 DNA: TGCGCCAGCAGCCAAGAGTGGCGCGGGGGGGCGCCCACCGGGGAGCTGTTTTTT
CDR3 protein: CASSQEWRGGAPTGELFF
clone size: .
D gene: TRBD2
CDR3 length: 18
V gene: TRBV4-3
J gene: TRBJ2-2

CDR3 DNA: TGTGCCAGTAGTATGGTACCGGGACAGGGGGCCAAAAATGAGCAGTTCTTC
CDR3 protein: CASSMVPGQGAKNEQFF
clone size: .
D gene: TRBD1
CDR3 length: 17
V gene: TRBV19
J gene: TRBJ2-1